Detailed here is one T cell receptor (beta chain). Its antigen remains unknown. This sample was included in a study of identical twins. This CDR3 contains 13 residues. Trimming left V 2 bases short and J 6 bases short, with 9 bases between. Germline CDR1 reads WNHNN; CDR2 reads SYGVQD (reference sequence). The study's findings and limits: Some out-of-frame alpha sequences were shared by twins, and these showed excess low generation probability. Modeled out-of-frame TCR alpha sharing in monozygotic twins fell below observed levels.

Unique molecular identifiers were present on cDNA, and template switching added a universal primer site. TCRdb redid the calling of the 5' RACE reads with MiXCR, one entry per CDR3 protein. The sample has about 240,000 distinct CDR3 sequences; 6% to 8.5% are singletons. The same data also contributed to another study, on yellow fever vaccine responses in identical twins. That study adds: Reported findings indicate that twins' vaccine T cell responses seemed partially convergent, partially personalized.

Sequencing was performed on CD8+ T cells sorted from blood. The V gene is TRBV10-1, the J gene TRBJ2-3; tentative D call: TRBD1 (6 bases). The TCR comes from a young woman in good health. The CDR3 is CASSEDRMDTQYF. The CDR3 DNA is TGCGCCAGCAGTGAGGACAGGATGGATACGCAGTATTTT.